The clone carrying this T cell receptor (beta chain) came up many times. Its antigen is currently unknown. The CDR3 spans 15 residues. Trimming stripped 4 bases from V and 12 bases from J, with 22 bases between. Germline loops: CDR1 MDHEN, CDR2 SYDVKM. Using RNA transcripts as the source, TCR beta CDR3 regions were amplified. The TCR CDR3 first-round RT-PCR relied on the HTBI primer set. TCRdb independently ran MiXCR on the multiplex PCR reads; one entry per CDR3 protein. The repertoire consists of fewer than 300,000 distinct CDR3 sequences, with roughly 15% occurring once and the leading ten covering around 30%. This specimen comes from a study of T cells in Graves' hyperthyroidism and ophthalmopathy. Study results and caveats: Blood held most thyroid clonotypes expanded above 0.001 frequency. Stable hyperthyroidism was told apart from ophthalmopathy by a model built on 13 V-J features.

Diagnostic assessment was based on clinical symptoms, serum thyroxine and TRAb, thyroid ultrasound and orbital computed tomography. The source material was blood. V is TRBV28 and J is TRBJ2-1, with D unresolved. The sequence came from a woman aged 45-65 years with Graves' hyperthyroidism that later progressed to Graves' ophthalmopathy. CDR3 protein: CASSSAPGMAPGQFF. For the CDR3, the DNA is TGTGCCAGCAGTTCCGCTCCGGGTATGGCCCCTGGGCAGTTCTTC.